What follows describes a single TCR beta chain. These data are taken from a study of blood T cell repertoires in COVID-19. Overall study context: Samples taken during acute and convalescent COVID-19 were collected in the United States, Italy and Spain. T cells, B-cell-depleted T cells, or PBMCs provided the cDNA or gDNA that served as material.

Source study methods: Quantification of nucleated cells was approximated via reference gene primer amplification. Clones were read by immunoSEQ multiplex PCR, and TCRdb kept only the in-frame ones, dropping some. V and J calls and clone size come straight from that table; D and trimming were deduced from the DNA. In the table there are over 65,000 clones, around 80% of which are singletons. CDR3 length: 18 amino acids. Per the germline V gene, CDR1 is WNHNN and CDR2 is SYGVQD (reference sequence). Trimming cost V 0 bases and J 8 bases; bases outside gene matches: 9. The V gene is TRBV10-1, the J gene TRBJ2-1; 14 bases match TRBD2. The sequence was obtained from a human donor in a cohort sampled during active COVID-19. The sample was peripheral blood. Here the CDR3 DNA reads TGCGCCAGCAGTGAGTCGGGGACTAGCGGGAGAAGAGACGATGAGCAGTTCTTC. It specifies CASSESGTSGRRDDEQFF.